These 19 T cell receptor beta chains were all obtained from the same sample, sequenced in a study of CD8 T cells in Susac syndrome (dated by TCRdb to between 2018 and 2021). Library creation used the immunoSEQ multiplex PCR assay. RNA was extracted using the RNeasy kit, and roughly 0.5 to 1 microgram was reverse transcribed with random hexamers. TCRdb reanalyzed the raw reads on its own, using fastp at Q25 for trimming and MiXCR for clone calling, and kept in-frame beta chains. All rows with the same CDR3 protein become a single entry with the most common DNA and genes. This sample is represented by about 120,000 distinct CDR3 sequences; around 94% of them were singletons. The ten largest clones add up to about 0.098% of the sample. Source material: CD4+ T cells from PBMCs. Receptors were obtained from a human donor in good health.

V usage is TRBV6-1 and J usage is TRBJ1-5; D uncertain. Germline CDR1 MNHNS, CDR2 SASEGT. V was shortened by 10 bases and J by 0 bases, with 16 bases between the two germline ends. The CDR3 sequence is 15 residues long. CDR3 sequence (DNA): TGTGCCATAAAACCCCCCGGGCCTAGCAATCAGCCCCAGCATTTT. Residues: CAIKPPGPSNQPQHF.

This clonotype was found once. This rearrangement joins TRBV7-2 to TRBJ2-2; TRBD2 matches at 7 bases. The germline gives CDR1 SGHTA, CDR2 FQGNSA. V lost 0 bases, J lost 1 base, and 2 bases stayed unmatched. The CDR3 spans 16 residues. The CDR3: CASSLASSGNTGELFF. The CDR3 nucleotides are TGTGCCAGCAGCTTAGCCTCTAGCGGGAACACCGGGGAGCTGTTTTTT.

The gene calls are TRBV5-1 and TRBJ1-1; 7 nucleotides match TRBD1. CDR1 is SGHRS and CDR2 is YFSETQ in the germline V gene. The CDR3 totals 15 residues. After removal of 0 bases from V and 5 bases from J, the junction contained 7 bases not matched to a gene. The CDR3 region has the DNA TGCGCCAGCAGCTTGGGAGCGCCCAGGGGGACTGAAGCTTTCTTT. It specifies CASSLGAPRGTEAFF.

The count of this clonotype is one. This chain links TRBV19 with TRBJ1-5; 7 positions agree with TRBD1. The V gene's germline CDR1 is LNHDA and CDR2 SQIVND (reference sequence). Trimming removed 5 bases from V and 6 bases from J; junction bases left unmatched: 4. This CDR3 spans 13 amino acids. DNA of the CDR3: TGTGCCAGTAGTGTTACAGGGGCTCAGCCCCAGCATTTT. Its translation is CASSVTGAQPQHF.

V usage is TRBV2 and J usage is TRBJ1-2; D perhaps matches TRBD1 (5 bases). Germline CDR1 and CDR2: SNHLY and FYNNEI. This CDR3 comprises 13 residues. V lost 8 bases, J lost 4 bases, and 14 bases lay in between. DNA of the CDR3: TGTGCCAGCCTCCGGGACTCTTTCTATGGCTACACCTTC. Residues: CASLRDSFYGYTF.

This chain uses TRBV29-1 with TRBJ2-1, with 10 bases that match TRBD2. Germline V CDR1 and CDR2: SQVTM, ANQGSEA. J was trimmed by 4 bases and V by 1 base; bases with no gene match: 13. The CDR3 contains 18 residues. The CDR3 DNA reads as TGCAGCGTTGAAGGCCTCTTCGATCTAGCGGGAGTTTACAATGAGCAGTTCTTC. The encoded protein is CSVEGLFDLAGVYNEQFF.

This chain joins TRBV29-1 and TRBJ2-3; tentatively, D is TRBD1 or TRBD2 (5 bases each). In germline, CDR1 is SQVTM, CDR2 ANQGSEA. The V and J ends lost 3 bases and 4 bases respectively, with 11 bases between them. The CDR3 consists of 13 residues. CDR3 amino acids: CSVEGDGADTQYF. CDR3 coding DNA: TGCAGCGTTGAGGGGGATGGAGCAGATACGCAGTATTTT.

V and J are TRBV7-9 and TRBJ1-1; a possible D gene is TRBD1 (5 bases). Deletions cut 3 bases from V and 6 bases from J, with 14 bases between. The CDR3 sequence is 14 residues long. Germline-derived CDR1 and CDR2 are SEHNR and FQNEAQ (reference sequence). This CDR3 is CASSLGHRFPEAFF. Written as DNA, the CDR3 is TGTGCCAGCAGCTTGGGCCACAGGTTCCCTGAAGCTTTCTTT.

The rearrangement uses TRBV20-1 and TRBJ2-1; 7 bases map to TRBD2. This CDR3 contains 14 residues. Losses at the gene ends were 6 bases for V and 6 bases for J; bases not matched to a gene: 11. The germline V gene encodes CDR1 DFQATT and CDR2 SNEGSKA (reference sequence). The CDR3 sequence is CSARWTRRPNEQFF. The DNA of the CDR3 is TGCAGTGCGCGATGGACTAGACGGCCCAATGAGCAGTTCTTC.

This chain connects TRBV11-3 to TRBJ2-1; 7 nucleotides line up with TRBD2. Losses at the gene ends were 3 bases for V and 7 bases for J; bases not matched to a gene: 6. The CDR3 spans 14 residues. Germline loops: CDR1 SGHNT, CDR2 YENEEA. The CDR3 protein is CASSLLGRENEQFF. CDR3 nucleotides: TGTGCCAGCAGCTTGCTGGGGAGGGAGAATGAGCAGTTCTTC.

The gene calls are TRBV3-1 and TRBJ1-4; D is possibly TRBD1 (5 bases). The germline gives CDR1 LGHDT, CDR2 YNNKEL (reference sequence). CDR3 length: 17 residues. The germline V and J ends were trimmed by 4 bases and 2 bases, with 17 bases remaining between them. Here the CDR3 reads CASSPSYSTETNEKLFF. CDR3 sequence (DNA): TGTGCCAGCAGCCCATCCTATTCGACAGAGACTAATGAAAAACTGTTTTTT.

J is TRBJ2-3 and V is TRBV7-3; 8 bases agree with TRBD2. Germline assignment: CDR1 SGHTA and CDR2 FQGTGA. V lost 6 bases to trimming and J lost 2 bases; unmatched junction nucleotides: 7. The CDR3 has 15 amino acids. CDR3 amino acids: CASSPTSAITDTQYF. The CDR3 DNA reads TGTGCCAGCAGTCCGACTAGCGCCATCACAGATACGCAGTATTTT.

CDR3 nucleotides: TGTGCCAGCAGCTTGGAGACAGGGGCGATCACTGAAGCTTTCTTT. Encoded protein: CASSLETGAITEAFF. The rearrangement links TRBV5-4 to TRBJ1-1; TRBD1 aligns across 8 bases. The V gene end was trimmed by 0 bases and the J gene end by 4 bases; junction bases not matched to a gene: 5. CDR1 and CDR2 (germline): SGHNT, YYREEE (reference sequence). The CDR3 sequence is 15 residues long.

The V call is TRBV23-1, the J call TRBJ1-3, with no clear D. TRBV23-1 is noted as an ORF with a role that remains uncertain. There are 15 residues in the CDR3. The V and J ends lost 8 bases and 6 bases respectively, with 20 bases between them. CDR3 amino acids: CASDAVRASINTIYF. The CDR3 bases are TGCGCCAGCGACGCGGTTAGGGCTTCGATAAACACCATATATTTT.

This chain uses TRBV10-2 with TRBJ2-2; TRBD1 is a possible D gene (5 bases). Deletions cut 7 bases from V and 5 bases from J, with 14 bases between. The CDR3 runs to 14 residues. The germline V gene encodes CDR1 WSHSY and CDR2 SAAADI. The CDR3 DNA reads as TGCGCCAGCACCCTCGACCCAGGGACCGGGGAGCTGTTTTTT. It codes for CASTLDPGTGELFF.

This clonotype was picked up one time. The rearrangement uses TRBV6-6 and TRBJ2-7; D gene unclear. This CDR3 is built from 13 residues. Trimming removed 0 bases from V and 3 bases from J, with 6 bases in between. CDR1 MNHNY and CDR2 SVGAGI come from the germline V gene (reference sequence). In DNA, the CDR3 is TGTGCCAGCAGTTACTCGACCCGCTACGAGCAGTACTTC. Encoded protein: CASSYSTRYEQYF.

V usage is TRBV5-6 and J usage is TRBJ2-2; 8 bases map to TRBD1. V shed 5 bases, J shed 1 base, and the junction held 7 bases outside the gene matches. Germline V CDR1 and CDR2: SGHDT, YYEEEE. The CDR3 is 16 amino acids. The CDR3 DNA follows: TGTGCCAGCAGTCAAATTGGGACAGGGAACACCGGGGAGCTGTTTTTT. Translation gives CASSQIGTGNTGELFF.

This chain links TRBV27 with TRBJ2-5, with D possibly TRBD1 on 6 matching bases. V was trimmed by 0 bases and J by 5 bases, leaving 13 bases between them. Germline V gene data show CDR1 as MNHEY and CDR2 as SMNVEV (reference sequence). The CDR3 totals 15 residues. CDR3 amino acids: CASSLSFRGKETQYF. For the CDR3, the DNA is TGTGCCAGCAGTTTATCTTTTAGGGGGAAGGAGACCCAGTACTTC.

The chain is built from TRBV5-6 and TRBJ2-5; D call uncertain. Deletions cut 0 bases from V and 6 bases from J, with 9 bases between. The CDR3 runs to 13 residues. Germline lookup yields CDR1 SGHDT and CDR2 YYEEEE. DNA for the CDR3: TGTGCCAGCAGCTTGGCTTGGGATCAGACCCAGTACTTC. Its protein is CASSLAWDQTQYF.